The next 17 T cell receptor beta chains were all read from a single sample in a study of CD8 T cells in ankylosing spondylitis. Study-wide points: The study identified a TCR beta motif of several highly homologous variants that appeared characteristic of ankylosing spondylitis blood.

Each CDR3 protein gets one entry after TCRdb re-called the 5' RACE reads with MiXCR. The sample consists of fewer than 550,000 distinct CDR3 sequences, approximately 5.3% of them appearing once. No antigens are known for them. The sequencing sample was made of blood, either unsorted or a sorted T cell fraction (not recorded which). These receptors came from a male donor with ankylosing spondylitis.

With regard to this clonotype: One base away lies a much larger clone, so this may be a sequencing read error. The chain recombines TRBV27 with TRBJ1-2; possibly TRBD1 for D (6 bases). The CDR3 runs 14 residues. Germline V CDR1 and CDR2: MNHEY, SMNVEV (reference sequence). This CDR3 reads CTSAQGFGSYGYTF. DNA of the CDR3: TGTACCAGCGCACAGGGATTCGGGAGCTATGGCTACACCTTC.

This clonotype was counted ten times or more. The chain links TRBV24-1 to TRBJ2-1, with TRBD2 matching over 11 bases. The CDR3 loop spans 16 amino acids. Looked up from germline, CDR1 is KGHDR and CDR2 is SFDVKD. V was clipped by 4 bases and J by 4 bases; unmatched bases: 5. CDR3 amino acids: CATSEFSGRGYNEQFF. DNA of the CDR3: TGTGCCACCAGTGAGTTTAGCGGGAGGGGTTACAATGAGCAGTTCTTC.

This clonotype was observed many times. This chain joins TRBV6-2 or TRBV6-3 and TRBJ2-7; 7 nucleotides match TRBD2. There are 15 residues in the CDR3. V shed 0 bases and J 4 bases; nucleotides not matched to a gene: 6. The germline V gene encodes CDR1 MNHEY and CDR2 SVGEGT. CDR3 sequence: CASSYSGGSRYEQYF. The CDR3 nucleotides read TGTGCCAGCAGTTACTCTGGCGGGAGTCGTTACGAGCAGTACTTC.

This clonotype was observed at least ten times. The chain recombines TRBV20-1 with TRBJ2-7, with no clear D. The CDR3 contains 12 residues. Germline V gives CDR1 DFQATT, CDR2 SNEGSKA (reference sequence). The V and J ends lost 5 bases and 9 bases respectively, with 17 bases between them. As DNA, the CDR3 is TGCAGTGCTTGGACGGTGGAATCTGGGCAGTACTTC. It yields the protein CSAWTVESGQYF.

This clonotype came up many times. The chain carries TRBV5-6 and TRBJ1-2, with 7 positions matching TRBD1. CDR3 length: 12 residues. Germline lookup yields CDR1 SGHDT and CDR2 YYEEEE. Trimming cost V 2 bases and J 6 bases; bases outside gene matches: 1. The CDR3 DNA reads as TGTGCCAGCAGCTTTGACAGGGATGGCTACACCTTC. It is translated as CASSFDRDGYTF.

The sample holds one count of this clonotype. The chain carries TRBV19 and TRBJ1-3; D possibly corresponds to TRBD1 (5 bases). V shed 5 bases and J shed 1 base, with 12 bases lying between them. The CDR3 contains 15 residues. Germline CDR1 is LNHDA and CDR2 is SQIVND (reference sequence). CDR3 DNA sequence: TGTGCCAGTAGTCTTACGGGGACGTCTGGAAACACCATATATTTT. Amino acids: CASSLTGTSGNTIYF.

This clonotype turned up a few times. This chain uses TRBV3-1 with TRBJ2-5; no firm D call. This CDR3 is built from 13 residues. V was trimmed by 6 bases and J by 5 bases, leaving 13 bases between them. Germline-derived CDR1 and CDR2 are LGHDT and YNNKEL (reference sequence). This CDR3 reads CASRRLGRETQYF. The CDR3 bases are TGTGCCAGCAGAAGACTGGGAAGGGAGACCCAGTACTTC.

This clonotype has at least ten counts. V gene TRBV20-1 combines with J gene TRBJ1-1; 11 nucleotides line up with TRBD1. Germline CDR1 is DFQATT and CDR2 is SNEGSKA (reference sequence). With 5 bases clipped from V and 0 bases from J, the junction kept 8 bases outside the gene matches. This CDR3 has 16 amino acids. CDR3 bases: TGCAGTGCTCCCTCTGGACAGGGGGCGCTGAACACTGAAGCTTTCTTT. Its translation is CSAPSGQGALNTEAFF.

This clonotype was counted many times. The chain carries TRBV11-3 and TRBJ2-2; D unclear. CDR3 size: 14 residues. V was pared by 1 base and J by 9 bases, with 12 bases between. Looked up from germline, CDR1 is SGHNT and CDR2 is YENEEA. CDR3: CASSLVADHRELFF. The CDR3 DNA reads TGTGCCAGCAGCTTAGTGGCTGACCACCGGGAGCTGTTTTTT.

This clonotype was counted at least ten times. This chain connects TRBV6-5 to TRBJ2-6; unclear D gene. Germline CDR1 is MNHEY and CDR2 is SVGAGI. The CDR3 spans 15 residues. Between the trimmed V and J ends, which lost 4 bases and 0 bases, there was a span of 7 bases. CDR3 DNA sequence: TGTGCCAGCAGTTTGTTGTACTCTGGGGCCAACGTCCTGACTTTC. Translated: CASSLLYSGANVLTF.

The sample holds a few counts of this clonotype. V usage is TRBV7-6 and J usage is TRBJ2-1, with 11 bases matching TRBD2. CDR3 length equals 16 residues. V trimming: 6 bases; J trimming: 4 bases; junction bases outside the gene matches: 8. Germline values: CDR1 SGHVS, CDR2 FNYEAQ. The CDR3: CASRLSGTSGYNEQFF. The CDR3 DNA reads TGTGCCAGCAGACTTTCCGGGACTAGCGGTTACAATGAGCAGTTCTTC.

This clonotype was found many times. The V gene is TRBV20-1, the J gene TRBJ2-3, with D unclear. Looked up from germline, CDR1 is DFQATT and CDR2 is SNEGSKA (reference sequence). V lost 0 bases, J lost 2 bases, and 3 bases lay in between. There are 12 residues in the CDR3. DNA for the CDR3: TGCAGTGCTAGAGAAGTCACAGATACGCAGTATTTT. As protein: CSAREVTDTQYF.

In this sample, this clonotype turned up many times. The genes are TRBV6-2 or TRBV6-3 and TRBJ2-2; 9 bases match TRBD1. Looked up from germline, CDR1 is MNHEY and CDR2 is SVGEGT. Unmatched junction bases numbered 8, after V lost 6 bases and J lost 3 bases. The CDR3 has 16 residues. The CDR3 loop reads CASSDWGTGYTGELFF. In nucleotides, the CDR3 is TGTGCCAGCAGCGATTGGGGGACAGGGTACACCGGGGAGCTGTTTTTT.

This clonotype was recorded at least ten times. The chain uses TRBV6-1 and TRBJ2-7; possible D gene TRBD2, 5 bases. This CDR3 region has 16 residues. Looked up from germline, CDR1 is MNHNS and CDR2 is SASEGT. V lost 8 bases, J lost 4 bases, and 24 bases lay in between. This chain's CDR3 is CASGPKRWEKGYEQYF. In DNA form, the CDR3 reads TGTGCCAGCGGACCTAAAAGGTGGGAGAAGGGTTACGAGCAGTACTTC.

There are many counts of this clonotype. The J gene is TRBJ1-4, the V gene TRBV6-5; D is uncertain. The CDR3 runs 14 residues. Trimming took 4 bases from V and 0 from J, leaving 6 bases between them. CDR1 and CDR2 (germline): MNHEY, SVGAGI. The CDR3 spells CASSFVATNEKLFF. CDR3 nucleotide sequence: TGTGCCAGCAGTTTCGTGGCAACTAATGAAAAACTGTTTTTT.

This clonotype was observed at least ten times. CDR3 coding DNA: TGTGCCAGCAGCTTACAGCGGGGGCCACAAGAGACCCAGTACTTC. It specifies CASSLQRGPQETQYF. The V call is TRBV7-3, the J call TRBJ2-5, with 8 bases identical to TRBD2. The CDR3 runs to 15 residues. The ends lost 2 bases at V and 2 bases at J; junction bases unmatched: 4. Germline V gene sequence: CDR1 SGHTA, CDR2 FQGTGA.

This clonotype was picked up many times. This chain joins TRBV4-3 and TRBJ2-3; no definite D call. The CDR3 runs 15 residues. The V end was cut by 4 bases, the J end by 0 bases, with 11 bases between. Germline lookup yields CDR1 LGHNA and CDR2 YSLEER. Here the CDR3 reads CASSRTDLSTDTQYF. CDR3 nucleotides: TGCGCCAGCAGCCGAACGGACCTCAGCACAGATACGCAGTATTTT.